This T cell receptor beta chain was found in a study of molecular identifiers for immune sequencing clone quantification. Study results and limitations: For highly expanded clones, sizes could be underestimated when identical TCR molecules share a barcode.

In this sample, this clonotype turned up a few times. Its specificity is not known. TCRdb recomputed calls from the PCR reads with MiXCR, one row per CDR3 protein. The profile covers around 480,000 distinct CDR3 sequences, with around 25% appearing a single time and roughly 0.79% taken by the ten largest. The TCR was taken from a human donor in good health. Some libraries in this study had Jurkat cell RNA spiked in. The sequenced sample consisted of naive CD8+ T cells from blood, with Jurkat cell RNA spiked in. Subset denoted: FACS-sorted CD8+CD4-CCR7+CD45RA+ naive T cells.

CDR3: CASSSSPGGSYEQYF. The CDR3 nucleotides read TGTGCCAGCAGTTCCTCGCCAGGGGGGTCCTACGAGCAGTACTTC. This chain uses TRBV27 with TRBJ2-7; D is perhaps TRBD1 (7 bases). Germline V lookup: CDR1 MNHEY, CDR2 SMNVEV (reference sequence). With 4 bases removed from V and 1 base from J, the gap between germline ends came to 14 bases. The CDR3 has 15 residues.